This TCR beta chain emerged from a study of CD8 T cells in ankylosing spondylitis. This clonotype was recorded many times. The germline CDR1 and CDR2 sequences are DFQATT and SNEGSKA (reference sequence). The CDR3 is 12 amino acids. V lost 2 bases to trimming and J lost 5 bases, with 9 bases between them. MiXCR, applied by TCRdb to the 5' RACE reads, yields one record per CDR3 protein. In the table there are about 210,000 distinct CDR3 sequences, roughly 8% of which are singletons. The V gene is TRBV20-1, the J gene TRBJ1-1; D unclear. The sequencing sample was made of blood, either unsorted or a sorted T cell fraction (not recorded which). This receptor was taken from a female donor with ankylosing spondylitis or in good health (not recorded which). The CDR3 DNA is TGCAGTGCTAGATCGGTGTGGACTGAAGCTTTCTTT. This translates into CSARSVWTEAFF.